A selection of T cell receptor beta chains follows, all from one sample in a study of identifying expanded T cells in peripheral blood. This table comes from immunoSEQ multiplex PCR, and its TCRdb copy is limited to in-frame clones, with some not included. The repertoire holds about 100,000 clones, with 88% as singletons. Sequenced: blood. The receptors shown here come from a person aged 18 to 75 in good health. CDR3s include the opening cysteine and the closing phenylalanine or tryptophan. The D gene is left open where the match is weak. Expanded clones get a size class; other rows say once, few or many, or leave the size out.

TRBV25-1,once,NA,TRBJ2-4,CASSEGAKNIQYF,TGTGCCAGCAGTGAGGGGGCCAAAAACATTCAGTACTTC
TRBV5-1,NA,TRBD2,TRBJ2-3,CASSFAGEDTQYF,TGCGCCAGCAGCTTCGCGGGGGAAGATACGCAGTATTTT
TRBV5-1,NA,NA,TRBJ2-7,CASSLYVRESYEQYF,TGCGCCAGCAGCTTGTACGTCAGGGAATCCTACGAGCAGTACTTC
TRBV5-5,NA,NA,TRBJ1-6,CASSPSEGSYSPLHF,TGTGCCAGCAGCCCGTCAGAGGGTAGTTATTCACCCCTCCACTTT
TRBV30,NA,NA,TRBJ1-3,CAWSLQASGNTIYF,TGTGCCTGGAGCCTACAGGCCTCTGGAAACACCATATATTTT
TRBV5-1,once,NA,TRBJ2-3,CASSLRELTSTDTQYF,TGCGCCAGCAGCTTAAGGGAGCTAACCAGCACAGATACGCAGTATTTT
TRBV5-5,once,NA,TRBJ2-1,CASSLGPDNEQFF,TGTGCCAGCAGCTTGGGGCCGGACAATGAGCAGTTCTTC
TRBV29-1,NA,NA,TRBJ1-2,CSVHYRDYGYTF,TGCAGCGTCCATTACAGGGACTATGGCTACACCTTC
TRBV2,once,NA,TRBJ2-3,CASGTGTDTQYF,TGTGCCAGCGGGACTGGGACAGATACGCAGTATTTT
TRBV15,NA,TRBD1,TRBJ1-2,CATSRRGQGGYYGYTF,TGTGCCACCAGCAGACGAGGACAGGGTGGCTACTATGGCTACACCTTC
TRBV5-1,NA,TRBD2,TRBJ2-3,CASSMGLGGTDTQYF,TGCGCCAGCAGCATGGGACTAGGGGGCACAGATACGCAGTATTTT
TRBV4-1,NA,TRBD1,TRBJ1-1,CASAGQGRLTEAFF,TGCGCCAGCGCCGGACAGGGGAGACTGACTGAAGCTTTCTTT
TRBV7-2,NA,NA,TRBJ2-7,CASSLAGSYEQYF,TGTGCCAGCAGCTTAGCCGGGTCCTACGAGCAGTACTTC
TRBV5-4,NA,NA,TRBJ1-6,CASSLTGVDSPLHF,TGTGCCAGCAGCCTGACAGGAGTCGATTCACCCCTCCACTTT
TRBV30,few,TRBD1,TRBJ1-1,CAWVRGVNTEAFF,TGTGCCTGGGTCAGGGGGGTGAACACTGAAGCTTTCTTT
TRBV30,NA,NA,TRBJ2-5,CAWSFGVEETQYF,TGTGCCTGGAGTTTCGGGGTGGAGGAGACCCAGTACTTC
TRBV28,NA,TRBD1,TRBJ1-1,CASLEGARTEAFF,TGTGCCAGTTTAGAGGGGGCAAGGACTGAAGCTTTCTTT
TRBV29-1,few,NA,TRBJ1-2,CSVELRTYGYTF,TGCAGCGTTGAACTCCGGACCTATGGCTACACCTTC
TRBV7-2,NA,NA,TRBJ1-5,CASSSTHGQPQHF,TGTGCCAGCAGCTCCACTCATGGTCAGCCCCAGCATTTT
TRBV28,NA,TRBD2,TRBJ2-7,CASSLPLGLAAYEQYF,TGTGCCAGCAGTTTACCCCTTGGACTAGCCGCCTACGAGCAGTACTTC
TRBV6-5,NA,NA,TRBJ1-1,CASSDRARNTEAFF,TGTGCCAGCAGCGACCGGGCTCGGAACACTGAAGCTTTCTTT
TRBV28,NA,NA,TRBJ2-7,CASRRDNSYEQYF,TGTGCCAGCCGCCGGGACAACTCCTACGAGCAGTACTTC
TRBV28,NA,NA,TRBJ2-3,CASSRLGGETDTQYF,TGTGCCAGCAGTCGCCTAGGGGGAGAGACAGATACGCAGTATTTT
TRBV7-2,NA,NA,TRBJ2-3,CASSLGSTDTQYF,TGTGCCAGCAGCTTAGGAAGCACAGATACGCAGTATTTT
TRBV18,NA,NA,TRBJ2-1,CASSPGRLTSYNEQFF,TGTGCCAGCTCACCGGGCCGACTTACCTCGTACAATGAGCAGTTCTTC
TRBV10-3,once,TRBD2,TRBJ2-7,CAISRTSGDFYEQYF,TGTGCCATCAGCCGGACTAGCGGGGATTTCTACGAGCAGTACTTC